This TCR beta chain was profiled in a study of blood T cell repertoires in COVID-19. On the study more broadly: Some COVID-19 samples were acute and others convalescent; all came from the United States, Italy and Spain. T cells, B-cell-depleted T cells, or PBMCs provided the cDNA or gDNA that served as material.

Authors' processing steps: Estimation of nucleated cell counts relied on the amplification of reference gene primers. Libraries were prepared by immunoSEQ multiplex PCR; TCRdb keeps only in-frame clonotypes and omits some of them. V, J and clone size reflect that table, while D and trimming were determined from the DNA. The sample contains fewer than 350,000 clones, about four fifths of which appear only once. Germline V gene sequence: CDR1 LGHNA, CDR2 YNFKEQ. CDR3 length: 16 residues. The V gene end was trimmed by 1 base and the J gene end by 5 bases; junction bases not matched to a gene: 6. The chain joins TRBV4-2 to TRBJ2-1, with 9 bases aligning to TRBD2. The material sequenced was peripheral blood. The sequence derives from a woman aged 55-69 years with active or convalescent COVID-19. Here the CDR3 reads CASSQAGLAPNNEQFF. CDR3 coding DNA: TGTGCCAGCAGCCAAGCTGGACTAGCGCCCAACAATGAGCAGTTCTTC.